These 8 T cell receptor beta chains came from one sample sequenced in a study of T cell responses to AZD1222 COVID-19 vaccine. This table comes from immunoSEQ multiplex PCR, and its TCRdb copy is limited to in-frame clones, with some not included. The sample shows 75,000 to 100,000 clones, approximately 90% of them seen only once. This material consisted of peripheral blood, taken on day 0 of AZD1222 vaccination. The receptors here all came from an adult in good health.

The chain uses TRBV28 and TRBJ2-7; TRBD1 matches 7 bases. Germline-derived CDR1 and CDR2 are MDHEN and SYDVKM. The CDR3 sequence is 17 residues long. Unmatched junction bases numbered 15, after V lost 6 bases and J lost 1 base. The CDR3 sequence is CASRRDSDRWNSYEQYF. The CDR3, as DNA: TGTGCCAGCAGACGAGATTCGGACAGGTGGAATTCCTACGAGCAGTACTTC.

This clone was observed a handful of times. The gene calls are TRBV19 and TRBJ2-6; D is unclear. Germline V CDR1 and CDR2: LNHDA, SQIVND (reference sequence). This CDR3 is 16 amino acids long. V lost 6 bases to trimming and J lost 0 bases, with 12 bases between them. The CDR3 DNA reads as TGTGCCAGTAGCAGGACCATCAACTCTGGGGCCAACGTCCTGACTTTC. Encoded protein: CASSRTINSGANVLTF.

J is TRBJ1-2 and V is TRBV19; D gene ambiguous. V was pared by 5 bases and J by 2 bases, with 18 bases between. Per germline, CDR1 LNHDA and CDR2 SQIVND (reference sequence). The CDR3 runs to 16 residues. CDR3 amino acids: CASSVISTQLNYGYTF. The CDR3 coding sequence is TGTGCCAGTAGTGTCATTTCAACTCAGCTGAACTATGGCTACACCTTC.

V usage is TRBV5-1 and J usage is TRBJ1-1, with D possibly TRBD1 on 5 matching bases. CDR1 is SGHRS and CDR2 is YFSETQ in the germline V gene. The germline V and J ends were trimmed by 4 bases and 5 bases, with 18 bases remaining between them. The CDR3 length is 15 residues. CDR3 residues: CASSRGVSAGTEAFF. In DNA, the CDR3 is TGCGCCAGCAGCCGAGGGGTCTCCGCGGGAACTGAAGCTTTCTTT.

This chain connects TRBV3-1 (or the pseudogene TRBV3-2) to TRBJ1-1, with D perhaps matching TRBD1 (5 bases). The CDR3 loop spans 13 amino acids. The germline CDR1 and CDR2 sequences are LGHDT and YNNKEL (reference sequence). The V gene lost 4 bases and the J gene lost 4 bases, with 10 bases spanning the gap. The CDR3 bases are TGTGCCAGCAGCCTTAGGGGAATCACTGAAGCTTTCTTT. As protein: CASSLRGITEAFF.

The CDR3 region is CASSVDVGASTDTQYF. The DNA for the CDR3 is TGTGCCAGCAGCGTGGATGTTGGGGCTAGCACAGATACGCAGTATTTT. The chain is built from TRBV5-8 and TRBJ2-3; possible D gene TRBD1, 5 bases. Germline CDR1 is SGHTS and CDR2 is YDEGEE. This CDR3 has 16 amino acids. V dropped 4 bases and J dropped 0 bases, with 15 bases sitting between them. The whole variable domain, filled in from reference TRBV5-8 and TRBJ2-3, reads EAGVTQSPTHLIKTRGQQATLRCSPISGHTSVYWYQQALGLGLQFLLWYDEGEERNRGNFPPRFSGRQFPNYSSELNVNALELEDSALYLCASSVDVGASTDTQYFGPGTRLTVL.

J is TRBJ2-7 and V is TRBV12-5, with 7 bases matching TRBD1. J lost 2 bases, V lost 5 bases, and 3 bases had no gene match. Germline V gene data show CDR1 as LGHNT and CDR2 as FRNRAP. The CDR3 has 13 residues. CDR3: CASGRDSPYEQYF. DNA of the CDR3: TGTGCTAGTGGTCGGGACAGCCCCTACGAGCAGTACTTC.

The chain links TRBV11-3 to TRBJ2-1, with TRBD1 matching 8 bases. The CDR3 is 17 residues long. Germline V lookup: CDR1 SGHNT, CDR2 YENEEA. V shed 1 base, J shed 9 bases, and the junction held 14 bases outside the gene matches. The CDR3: CASSLGFSGTGGSEQFF. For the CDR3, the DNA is TGTGCCAGCAGCTTAGGATTCTCCGGGACAGGAGGTAGTGAGCAGTTCTTC.